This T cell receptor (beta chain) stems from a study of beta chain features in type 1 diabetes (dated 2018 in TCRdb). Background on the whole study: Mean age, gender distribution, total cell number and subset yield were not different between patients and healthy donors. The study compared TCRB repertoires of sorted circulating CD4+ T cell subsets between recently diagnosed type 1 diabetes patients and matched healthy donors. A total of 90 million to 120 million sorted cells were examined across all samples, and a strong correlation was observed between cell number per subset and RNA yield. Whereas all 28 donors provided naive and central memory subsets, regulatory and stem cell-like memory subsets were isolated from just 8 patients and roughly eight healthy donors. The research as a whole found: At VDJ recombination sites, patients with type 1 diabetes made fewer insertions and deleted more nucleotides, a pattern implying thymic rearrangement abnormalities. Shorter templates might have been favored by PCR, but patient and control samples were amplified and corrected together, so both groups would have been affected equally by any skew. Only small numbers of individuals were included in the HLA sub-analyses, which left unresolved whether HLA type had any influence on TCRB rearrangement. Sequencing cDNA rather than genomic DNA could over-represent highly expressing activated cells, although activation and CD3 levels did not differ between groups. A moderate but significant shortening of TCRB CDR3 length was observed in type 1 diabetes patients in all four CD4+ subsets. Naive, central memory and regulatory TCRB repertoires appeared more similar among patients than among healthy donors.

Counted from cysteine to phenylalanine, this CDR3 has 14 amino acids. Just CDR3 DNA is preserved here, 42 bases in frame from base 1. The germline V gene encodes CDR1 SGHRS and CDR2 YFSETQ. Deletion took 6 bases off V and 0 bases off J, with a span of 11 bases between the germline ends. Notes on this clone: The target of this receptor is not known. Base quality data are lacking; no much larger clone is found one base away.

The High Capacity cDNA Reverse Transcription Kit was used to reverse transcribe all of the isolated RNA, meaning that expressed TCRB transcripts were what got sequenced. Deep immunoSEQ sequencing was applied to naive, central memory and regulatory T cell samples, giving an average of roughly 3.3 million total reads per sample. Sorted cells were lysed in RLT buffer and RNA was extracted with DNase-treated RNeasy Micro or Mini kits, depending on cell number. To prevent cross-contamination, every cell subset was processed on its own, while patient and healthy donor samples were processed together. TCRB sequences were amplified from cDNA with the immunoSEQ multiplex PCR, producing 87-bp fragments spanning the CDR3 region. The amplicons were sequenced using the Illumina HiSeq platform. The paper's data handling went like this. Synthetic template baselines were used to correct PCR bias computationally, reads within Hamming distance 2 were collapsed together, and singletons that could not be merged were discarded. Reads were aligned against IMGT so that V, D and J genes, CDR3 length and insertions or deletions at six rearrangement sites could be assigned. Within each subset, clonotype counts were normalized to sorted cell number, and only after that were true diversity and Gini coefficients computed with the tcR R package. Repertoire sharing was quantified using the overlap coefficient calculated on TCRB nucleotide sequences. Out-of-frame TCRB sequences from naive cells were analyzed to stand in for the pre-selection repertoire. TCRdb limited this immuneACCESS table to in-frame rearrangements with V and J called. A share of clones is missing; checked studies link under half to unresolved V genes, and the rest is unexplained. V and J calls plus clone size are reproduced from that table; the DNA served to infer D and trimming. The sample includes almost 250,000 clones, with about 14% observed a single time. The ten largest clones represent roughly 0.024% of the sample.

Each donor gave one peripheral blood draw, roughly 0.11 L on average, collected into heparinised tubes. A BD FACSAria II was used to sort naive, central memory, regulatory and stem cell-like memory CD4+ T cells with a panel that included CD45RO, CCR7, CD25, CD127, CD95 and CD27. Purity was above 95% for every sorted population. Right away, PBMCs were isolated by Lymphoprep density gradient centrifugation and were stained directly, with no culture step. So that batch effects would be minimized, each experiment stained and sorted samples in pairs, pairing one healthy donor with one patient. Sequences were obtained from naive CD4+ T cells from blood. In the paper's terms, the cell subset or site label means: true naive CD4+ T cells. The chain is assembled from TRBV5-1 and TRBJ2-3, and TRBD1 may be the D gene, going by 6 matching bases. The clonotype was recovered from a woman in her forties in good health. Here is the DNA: TGCGCCAGCACCAGACAGGAGAGCACAGATACGCAGTATTTT. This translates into CASTRQESTDTQYF.